The rows below give T cell receptor beta chains drawn from one sample of a study of T-cell reconstitution after alpha-beta-depleted transplantation in children. TCRdb re-called the PCR reads through MiXCR, storing one row per CDR3 protein. The sample yields a few hundred thousand distinct CDR3 sequences, 25% to 30% seen once. The sequencing here drew on PBMCs, taken before TCRalphabeta/CD19-depleted stem cell transplant. These receptor sequences come from a boy under two years old with Wiskott-Aldrich syndrome, due to receive a stem cell transplant. Both conserved end residues are part of each CDR3. Fields, in order: D gene, clone size, J gene, V gene, CDR3 protein, CDR3 DNA. The D gene is left open where the match is weak. Size is omitted from some rows. Given values are once, few, many or a class for expanded clones.

D gene: NA
clone size: few
J gene: TRBJ1-4
V gene: TRBV12-3/TRBV12-4
CDR3 protein: CASSFVHEKLFF
CDR3 DNA: TGTGCCAGCAGTTTTGTTCATGAAAAACTGTTTTTT

D gene: NA
clone size: NA
J gene: TRBJ1-5
V gene: TRBV7-2
CDR3 protein: CASSSDNNQPQHF
CDR3 DNA: TGTGCCAGCAGCTCGGACAACAATCAGCCCCAGCATTTT

D gene: TRBD1
clone size: NA
J gene: TRBJ2-7
V gene: TRBV20-1
CDR3 protein: CSARDGTGPYEQYF
CDR3 DNA: TGCAGTGCTAGAGATGGGACAGGGCCCTACGAGCAGTACTTC

D gene: TRBD2
clone size: few
J gene: TRBJ2-5
V gene: TRBV12-3/TRBV12-4
CDR3 protein: CASRGTSGTQETQYF
CDR3 DNA: TGTGCCAGCAGGGGGACTAGCGGGACTCAAGAGACCCAGTACTTC

D gene: NA
clone size: NA
J gene: TRBJ2-6
V gene: TRBV2
CDR3 protein: CASSETGANVLTF
CDR3 DNA: TGTGCCAGCAGTGAAACTGGGGCCAACGTCCTGACTTTC

D gene: NA
clone size: NA
J gene: TRBJ2-5
V gene: TRBV5-1
CDR3 protein: CASSPVRLPETQYF
CDR3 DNA: TGCGCCAGCAGCCCGGTTCGACTACCAGAGACCCAGTACTTC

D gene: TRBD2
clone size: few
J gene: TRBJ2-5
V gene: TRBV9
CDR3 protein: CASSVGTSGTQETQYF
CDR3 DNA: TGTGCCAGCAGCGTAGGGACTAGCGGGACCCAAGAGACCCAGTACTTC

D gene: TRBD1
clone size: few
J gene: TRBJ1-6
V gene: TRBV7-2
CDR3 protein: CASSPDRDGSPLHF
CDR3 DNA: TGTGCCAGCAGCCCCGACAGGGACGGTTCACCCCTCCACTTT

D gene: TRBD2
clone size: NA
J gene: TRBJ2-1
V gene: TRBV5-1
CDR3 protein: CASSYLAGAYNEQFF
CDR3 DNA: TGCGCCAGCAGCTACCTAGCGGGAGCCTACAATGAGCAGTTCTTC

D gene: TRBD2
clone size: NA
J gene: TRBJ2-1
V gene: TRBV5-1
CDR3 protein: CASSFIAGRYNEQFF
CDR3 DNA: TGCGCCAGCAGCTTCATAGCGGGGCGCTACAATGAGCAGTTCTTC

D gene: NA
clone size: NA
J gene: TRBJ2-1
V gene: TRBV12-3/TRBV12-4
CDR3 protein: CASSLGLGASSYNEQFF
CDR3 DNA: TGTGCCAGCAGTTTAGGGCTAGGGGCAAGCTCCTACAATGAGCAGTTCTTC

D gene: NA
clone size: few
J gene: TRBJ2-3
V gene: TRBV11-2
CDR3 protein: CASSPHGQLTDTQYF
CDR3 DNA: TGTGCCAGCAGTCCACACGGACAGCTCACAGATACGCAGTATTTT

D gene: NA
clone size: NA
J gene: TRBJ2-7
V gene: TRBV6-1
CDR3 protein: CASSRDIFPAEQYF
CDR3 DNA: TGTGCCAGCAGCCGGGACATTTTCCCTGCTGAGCAGTACTTC

D gene: NA
clone size: few
J gene: TRBJ1-6
V gene: TRBV12-3/TRBV12-4
CDR3 protein: CASSQTGNNSPLHF
CDR3 DNA: TGTGCCAGCAGTCAAACAGGGAATAATTCACCCCTCCACTTT

D gene: TRBD2
clone size: NA
J gene: TRBJ2-3
V gene: TRBV7-3
CDR3 protein: CASSRRGRATDTQYF
CDR3 DNA: TGTGCCAGCAGCCGCCGCGGGAGGGCCACAGATACGCAGTATTTT

D gene: TRBD2
clone size: NA
J gene: TRBJ2-1
V gene: TRBV5-6
CDR3 protein: CASRRTSGSVYEQFF
CDR3 DNA: TGTGCCAGCAGGCGGACTAGCGGGAGTGTCTATGAGCAGTTCTTC

D gene: NA
clone size: NA
J gene: TRBJ1-3
V gene: TRBV12-3/TRBV12-4
CDR3 protein: CASSPSGGNTIYF
CDR3 DNA: TGTGCCAGCAGTCCGTCGGGTGGAAACACCATATATTTT

D gene: TRBD2
clone size: NA
J gene: TRBJ2-1
V gene: TRBV12-3/TRBV12-4
CDR3 protein: CASSEIAGGSYNEQFF
CDR3 DNA: TGTGCCAGCAGCGAAATAGCGGGAGGATCCTACAATGAGCAGTTCTTC

D gene: NA
clone size: NA
J gene: TRBJ1-3
V gene: TRBV5-1
CDR3 protein: CASSLGGSGTIYF
CDR3 DNA: TGCGCCAGCAGCTTGGGGGGCTCCGGAACCATATATTTT

D gene: NA
clone size: NA
J gene: TRBJ2-4
V gene: TRBV29-1
CDR3 protein: CSVSPRAKNIQYF
CDR3 DNA: TGCAGCGTTTCGCCTCGGGCCAAAAACATTCAGTACTTC

D gene: TRBD1
clone size: NA
J gene: TRBJ1-5
V gene: TRBV2
CDR3 protein: CASIGDRGQPQHF
CDR3 DNA: TGTGCCAGCATTGGGGACAGGGGTCAGCCCCAGCATTTT

D gene: NA
clone size: NA
J gene: TRBJ2-2
V gene: TRBV30
CDR3 protein: CAWSPSTGELFF
CDR3 DNA: TGTGCCTGGAGTCCTAGCACCGGGGAGCTGTTTTTT

D gene: TRBD2
clone size: few
J gene: TRBJ2-1
V gene: TRBV9
CDR3 protein: CASSHTGTSGYNEQFF
CDR3 DNA: TGTGCCAGCAGCCATACCGGGACTAGCGGCTACAATGAGCAGTTCTTC

D gene: NA
clone size: NA
J gene: TRBJ2-1
V gene: TRBV14
CDR3 protein: CASSQNRVVYNEQFF
CDR3 DNA: TGTGCCAGCAGCCAGAACAGAGTCGTCTACAATGAGCAGTTCTTC

D gene: NA
clone size: few
J gene: TRBJ2-5
V gene: TRBV5-5
CDR3 protein: CASSGRVGETQYF
CDR3 DNA: TGTGCCAGCAGCGGCAGGGTAGGAGAGACCCAGTACTTC

D gene: NA
clone size: NA
J gene: TRBJ1-1
V gene: TRBV20-1
CDR3 protein: CSAKENMNTEAFF
CDR3 DNA: TGCAGTGCTAAGGAAAACATGAACACTGAAGCTTTCTTT

D gene: NA
clone size: few
J gene: TRBJ2-7
V gene: TRBV21-1
CDR3 protein: CASSKAGSGSRCEQYF
CDR3 DNA: TGTGCCAGCAGCAAAGCGGGTAGCGGGAGCCGCTGCGAGCAGTACTTC

D gene: NA
clone size: NA
J gene: TRBJ2-3
V gene: TRBV6-1
CDR3 protein: CASGPGGTDTQYF
CDR3 DNA: TGTGCCAGCGGACCGGGGGGCACAGATACGCAGTATTTT

D gene: NA
clone size: NA
J gene: TRBJ2-5
V gene: TRBV4-1
CDR3 protein: CASSQDRPGWETQYF
CDR3 DNA: TGCGCCAGCAGCCAAGATCGGCCGGGATGGGAGACCCAGTACTTC

D gene: NA
clone size: few
J gene: TRBJ2-2
V gene: TRBV12-5
CDR3 protein: CASGLFTRPVMAGELFF
CDR3 DNA: TGTGCTAGTGGTTTGTTCACCCGCCCTGTGATGGCCGGGGAGCTGTTTTTT

D gene: NA
clone size: NA
J gene: TRBJ2-5
V gene: TRBV6-1
CDR3 protein: CASTSGNWETQYF
CDR3 DNA: TGTGCCAGCACCTCAGGAAATTGGGAGACCCAGTACTTC

D gene: NA
clone size: NA
J gene: TRBJ1-5
V gene: TRBV5-6
CDR3 protein: CASSHGRGQPQHF
CDR3 DNA: TGTGCCAGCAGCCACGGCCGAGGCCAGCCCCAGCATTTT

D gene: NA
clone size: few
J gene: TRBJ1-2
V gene: TRBV6-1
CDR3 protein: CASSEIQGYGYTF
CDR3 DNA: TGTGCCAGCAGTGAAATACAGGGCTATGGCTACACCTTC

D gene: TRBD1
clone size: NA
J gene: TRBJ1-4
V gene: TRBV7-2
CDR3 protein: CASSLNRGRANEKLFF
CDR3 DNA: TGTGCCAGCAGCTTAAACAGGGGGCGAGCTAATGAAAAACTGTTTTTT

D gene: NA
clone size: NA
J gene: TRBJ2-2
V gene: TRBV5-1
CDR3 protein: CASSLKQETGELFF
CDR3 DNA: TGCGCCAGCAGCTTGAAACAGGAGACCGGGGAGCTGTTTTTT

D gene: NA
clone size: few
J gene: TRBJ1-6
V gene: TRBV4-1
CDR3 protein: CASSRDLEDNSPLHF
CDR3 DNA: TGCGCCAGCAGCCGCGACTTGGAGGATAATTCACCCCTCCACTTT

D gene: NA
clone size: few
J gene: TRBJ2-3
V gene: TRBV28
CDR3 protein: CASSLFGGPTDTQYF
CDR3 DNA: TGTGCCAGCAGTTTATTTGGGGGACCGACAGATACGCAGTATTTT

D gene: TRBD1
clone size: few
J gene: TRBJ1-5
V gene: TRBV28
CDR3 protein: CASIRGGFGQPQHF
CDR3 DNA: TGTGCCAGCATAAGAGGGGGCTTTGGTCAGCCCCAGCATTTT

D gene: TRBD2
clone size: NA
J gene: TRBJ2-3
V gene: TRBV28
CDR3 protein: CASSPRLLERESDPDTQYF
CDR3 DNA: TGTGCCAGCAGTCCTCGGCTACTAGAGCGGGAGTCGGACCCAGATACGCAGTATTTT

D gene: NA
clone size: NA
J gene: TRBJ2-1
V gene: TRBV2
CDR3 protein: CASTERAYNEQFF
CDR3 DNA: TGTGCCAGCACCGAGCGGGCCTACAATGAGCAGTTCTTC

D gene: NA
clone size: NA
J gene: TRBJ2-7
V gene: TRBV12-3/TRBV12-4
CDR3 protein: CASSFHRDGSYEQYF
CDR3 DNA: TGTGCCAGCAGTTTTCACCGGGACGGGTCCTACGAGCAGTACTTC

D gene: TRBD2
clone size: NA
J gene: TRBJ2-7
V gene: TRBV12-3/TRBV12-4
CDR3 protein: CASSLGLAGGQAYEQYF
CDR3 DNA: TGTGCCAGCAGTCTTGGACTAGCGGGAGGGCAGGCCTACGAGCAGTACTTC

D gene: TRBD2
clone size: NA
J gene: TRBJ2-1
V gene: TRBV19
CDR3 protein: CASSMASGRARGEQFF
CDR3 DNA: TGTGCCAGTAGTATGGCTAGCGGGAGGGCCAGGGGTGAGCAGTTCTTC

D gene: NA
clone size: few
J gene: TRBJ2-5
V gene: TRBV5-1
CDR3 protein: CASSLYPLVPETQYF
CDR3 DNA: TGCGCCAGCAGCTTGTACCCTCTGGTCCCGGAGACCCAGTACTTC

D gene: TRBD2
clone size: few
J gene: TRBJ2-3
V gene: TRBV3-1
CDR3 protein: CASSLRASGSADTQYF
CDR3 DNA: TGTGCCAGCAGCTTGCGAGCTAGCGGGAGTGCAGATACGCAGTATTTT

D gene: NA
clone size: NA
J gene: TRBJ2-1
V gene: TRBV27
CDR3 protein: CASSGWKGRGSYNEQFF
CDR3 DNA: TGTGCCAGCAGTGGTTGGAAGGGCCGGGGCTCCTACAATGAGCAGTTCTTC

D gene: NA
clone size: once
J gene: TRBJ2-1
V gene: TRBV27
CDR3 protein: CASSKLGSEQFF
CDR3 DNA: TGTGCCAGCAGTAAACTAGGCAGTGAGCAGTTCTTC

D gene: TRBD1
clone size: NA
J gene: TRBJ1-4
V gene: TRBV12-3/TRBV12-4
CDR3 protein: CASSSDPGTGLKLFF
CDR3 DNA: TGTGCCAGCAGTTCCGACCCCGGGACAGGGTTGAAACTGTTTTTT